This T cell receptor beta chain was recorded in a study of CD8 T cells in Susac syndrome. The CDR3 runs to 16 residues. V was trimmed by 3 bases and J by 1 base, leaving 15 bases between them. The RNA, roughly 0.45 to 1 ug, was put through reverse transcription using random hexamers. TCRdb reprocessed the immunoSEQ multiplex PCR reads with MiXCR, giving one entry per CDR3 protein. The repertoire includes 230,000 or so distinct CDR3 sequences, nearly 97% of them detected once, and 0.075% to 0.095% sits in the top ten. The chain is built from TRBV12-3 or TRBV12-4 and TRBJ2-5; D not resolved. The sample comprised CD4+ T cells from PBMCs. The clonotype comes from a human donor with multiple sclerosis. CDR3 in amino acids: CASSLVTVAVQETQYF. The CDR3 nucleotides read TGTGCCAGCAGTTTGGTTACAGTAGCAGTCCAAGAGACCCAGTACTTC.